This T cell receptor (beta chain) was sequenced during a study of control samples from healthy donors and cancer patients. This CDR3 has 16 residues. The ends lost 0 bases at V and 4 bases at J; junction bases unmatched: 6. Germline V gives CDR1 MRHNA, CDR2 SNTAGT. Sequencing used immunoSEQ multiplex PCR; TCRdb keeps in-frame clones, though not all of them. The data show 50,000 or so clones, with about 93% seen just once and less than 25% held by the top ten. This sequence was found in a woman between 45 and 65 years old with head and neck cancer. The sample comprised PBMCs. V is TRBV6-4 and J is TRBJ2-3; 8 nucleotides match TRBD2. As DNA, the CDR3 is TGTGCCAGCAGTGACTCCGTGGCGGGGGGACCAGATACGCAGTATTTT. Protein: CASSDSVAGGPDTQYF.